These 14 T cell receptor beta chains share one sample of origin, sequenced in a study of blood T cells in healthy people across ages. Primers used in a second PCR of about 6 to 12 cycles were a sample-barcoded 5' primer and a J-beta primer mix. TCRdb itself ran the 5' RACE reads through MiXCR, one entry per CDR3 protein. The sample holds 870,000 or so distinct CDR3 sequences; under 35% are singletons and the top ten take about 18%. Input material: blood. These TCRs come from a woman of 80 years or more in good health.

The table lists this clonotype with a count of one. This chain connects TRBV29-1 to TRBJ1-1, with 10 nucleotides matching TRBD1. CDR3 length: 15 amino acids. Germline trimming cut 8 bases from V and 0 bases from J; bases unmatched to any gene: 9. CDR1 is SQVTM, CDR2 ANQGSEA, per germline. The CDR3, as DNA: TGCAGCCTCGTCCCGGGACAGGGGCTGAACACTGAAGCTTTCTTT. Protein product: CSLVPGQGLNTEAFF. Filled out from reference TRBV29-1 and TRBJ1-1, the complete variable domain reads SAVISQKPSRDICQRGTSLTIQCQVDSQVTMMFWYRQQPGQSLTLIATANQGSEATYESGFVIDKFPISRPNLTFSTLTVSNMSPEDSSIYLCSLVPGQGLNTEAFFGQGTRLTVV.

This chain uses TRBV2 with TRBJ1-2; possible D gene TRBD1, 6 bases. Germline assignment: CDR1 SNHLY and CDR2 FYNNEI. This CDR3 spans 14 amino acids. V lost 2 bases and J lost 8, with 15 bases in between. CDR3 region: CASSELAGDWGYTF. The CDR3 bases are TGTGCCAGCAGTGAATTGGCAGGGGACTGGGGCTACACCTTC.

The CDR3 loop is CASSPDRSLNTGELFF. In DNA, the CDR3 is TGTGCCAGCAGCCCCGACAGGTCGCTTAACACCGGGGAGCTGTTTTTT. The gene calls are TRBV6-2 or TRBV6-3 and TRBJ2-2, with D possibly being TRBD1 (6 bases). This CDR3 spans 16 amino acids. Trimming removed 6 bases at V and 2 bases at J, with 16 bases between. The germline V gene encodes CDR1 MNHEY and CDR2 SVGEGT.

The chain has TRBV2 and TRBJ2-7; no firm D call. The last part of the DNA fits TRBJ2-5 better; the J call may be wrong. Germline V lookup: CDR1 SNHLY, CDR2 FYNNEI. The CDR3 loop spans 14 amino acids. CDR3 sequence: CASSAEGAPETQYF. In DNA, the CDR3 is TGTGCCAGCAGTGCCGAAGGAGCCCCAGAGACCCAGTACTTC.

At least ten counts were recorded for this clonotype. The rearrangement joins TRBV9 to TRBJ2-1, with TRBD2 matching over 10 bases. Per the germline V gene, CDR1 is SGDLS and CDR2 is YYNGEE. This CDR3 is 16 amino acids long. With 0 bases clipped from V and 4 bases from J, the junction kept 4 bases outside the gene matches. The CDR3 coding sequence is TGTGCCAGCAGCGTAGGAGTAGCGGGGGGATACAATGAGCAGTTCTTC. The encoded protein is CASSVGVAGGYNEQFF. Full variable domain (outside the CDR3, taken from reference TRBV9 and TRBJ2-1): DSGVTQTPKHLITATGQRVTLRCSPRSGDLSVYWYQQSLDQGLQFLIQYYNGEERAKGNILERFSAQQFPDLHSELNLSSLELGDSALYFCASSVGVAGGYNEQFFGPGTRLTVL.

This clonotype was seen ten or more times. The chain employs TRBV7-9 and TRBJ2-5; D may correspond to TRBD1 or TRBD2 (5 bases each). Between the trimmed V and J ends, which lost 4 bases and 5 bases, there was a span of 11 bases. Germline loops: CDR1 SEHNR, CDR2 FQNEAQ (reference sequence). This CDR3 spans 13 amino acids. The CDR3: CASSSGLRETQYF. Written as DNA, the CDR3 is TGTGCCAGCAGCTCGGGGCTGAGGGAGACCCAGTACTTC.

This clonotype appeared a single time. An end of the junction differs from the germline gene, which may be a read error. The rearrangement links TRBV6-2 or TRBV6-3 to TRBJ2-2; a possible D gene is TRBD2 (5 bases). The CDR3 has 14 amino acids. The germline CDR1 and CDR2 sequences are MNHEY and SVGEGT. In nucleotides, the CDR3 is TGTGCCAGCAGTTACGCGCTACACACCGGGGAGCGGTTTTTT. Amino acid sequence: CASSYALHTGERFF.

This clonotype occurred many times. The chain carries TRBV3-1 and TRBJ2-3; 9 bases line up with TRBD2. Germline V gene sequence: CDR1 LGHDT, CDR2 YNNKEL (reference sequence). There are 15 residues in the CDR3. V lost 2 bases to trimming and J lost 6 bases; unmatched junction nucleotides: 6. CDR3: CASSQMRTSVDTQYF. As DNA, the CDR3 is TGTGCCAGCAGCCAAATGAGGACTAGCGTGGATACGCAGTATTTT.

This chain uses TRBV11-2 with TRBJ1-1, with D unresolved. CDR3 size: 15 residues. CDR1 and CDR2 (germline): SGHAT, FQNNGV. V lost 1 base, J lost 1 base, and 10 bases lay in between. The CDR3 nucleotides read TGTGCCAGCAGCTTAGTTCATAGGCAGAACACTGAAGCTTTCTTT. Translated: CASSLVHRQNTEAFF.

The chain uses TRBV27 and TRBJ1-6, with 11 bases fitting TRBD1. Germline V gene lookup returns CDR1 MNHEY and CDR2 SMNVEV (reference sequence). The CDR3 has 17 amino acids. V lost 6 bases and J lost 7; bases outside the gene matches: 11. The CDR3 DNA reads TGTGCCAGCAGACGAACCGGGACAGGGGGGGGAAATTCACCCCTCCACTTT. It codes for CASRRTGTGGGNSPLHF.

The count of this clonotype is one. V is TRBV7-2 and J is TRBJ1-1; D possibly corresponds to TRBD1 (6 bases). Germline CDR1 SGHTA, CDR2 FQGNSA. The length of the CDR3 is 15 residues. V was clipped by 5 bases and J by 4 bases, with 17 bases between them. CDR3 bases: TGTGCCAGCAGCGCCGCGGGGGCCGGAGTCACTGAAGCTTTCTTT. This encodes CASSAAGAGVTEAFF.

This clonotype has ten or more counts. The J gene is TRBJ2-1, the V gene TRBV20-1, with D possibly matching TRBD2 (7 bases). V lost 1 base, J lost 8 bases, and 18 bases lay in between. The CDR3 sequence is 15 residues long. Germline V lookup: CDR1 DFQATT, CDR2 SNEGSKA (reference sequence). The chain's CDR3 is CSARVGRGGDHEQFF. Written as DNA, the CDR3 is TGCAGTGCTAGAGTTGGCAGGGGAGGGGATCATGAGCAGTTCTTC.

V and J are TRBV20-1 and TRBJ2-3; D ambiguous. The CDR3 extends over 13 amino acids. The germline gives CDR1 DFQATT, CDR2 SNEGSKA (reference sequence). The ends were cut back, 7 bases at V and 8 bases at J, with 19 bases in the middle. The CDR3 loop reads CSVGSPVETTQYF. For the CDR3, the DNA is TGCAGTGTGGGTAGCCCGGTAGAAACTACGCAGTATTTT.

Remarks on this clonotype: One base away lies a much larger clone, so this may be a sequencing read error. The chain joins TRBV9 to TRBJ2-1, with D perhaps TRBD2 (6 bases). The end of the DNA aligns better with TRBJ2-7, so the J call may be wrong. This CDR3 has 14 residues. Germline V gene data show CDR1 as SGDLS and CDR2 as YYNGEE. The CDR3 sequence is CASSAGLYNNEQYF. CDR3 DNA: TGTGCCAGCAGCGCGGGACTTTATAACAATGAGCAGTACTTC.